The present T cell receptor beta chain was sequenced within a study of blood T cells in healthy people across ages. Study-wide results and limits: With donor CMV status unknown, expanded clonotype changes were possibly confounded.

This clonotype was seen a single time. Its cognate antigen is unknown. Primers used in a second PCR of roughly 6 to 11 cycles were a sample-barcoded 5' primer and a J-beta primer mix. TCRdb independently ran MiXCR on the 5' RACE reads; one entry per CDR3 protein. This table holds more than 1,400,000 distinct CDR3 sequences, 42% found once. V lost 3 bases and J 4 bases, leaving 15 bases between the germline ends. The CDR3 runs to 16 residues. The chain combines TRBV12-3 or TRBV12-4 with TRBJ2-2, with a possible D match to TRBD1 (5 bases). The sequencing input was blood. This sequence originates from a woman aged 18-29 years in good health. Here the CDR3 DNA reads TGTGCCAGCAGTTTTGGGCAGGGTTTACTCACCGGGGAGCTGTTTTTT. This gives the protein CASSFGQGLLTGELFF.